This T cell receptor beta chain was documented in a study of response to subunit inactivated influenza vaccine. Findings of the study overall: Seasonal influenza vaccination, on each occasion, was suggested by the authors to recruit few new T cells.

TCRdb used MiXCR to reprocess the RT-PCR reads, holding one entry per CDR3 protein. The sample contains under 850,000 distinct CDR3 sequences, around 18% of which appear only once. There are many counts of this clonotype. Antigen: not known. The CDR3 length is 14 residues. V was cut by 2 bases and J by 4 bases, with 14 bases left in between. Per germline, CDR1 SQVTM and CDR2 ANQGSEA. The receptor's source is a man in his forties or fifties who received an inactivated influenza vaccine. The starting material was PBMCs from blood, obtained around 5 days after vaccination. The V call is TRBV29-1, the J call TRBJ1-2, with D possibly matching TRBD1 (5 bases). This CDR3 reads CSVEQGGLGYGYTF. DNA for the CDR3: TGCAGCGTTGAACAGGGCGGTCTGGGCTATGGCTACACCTTC.